This T cell receptor (beta chain) derives from a study of cytomegalovirus exposure and HLA in healthy donors. About the study: Sequencing of around 200 million T cells in an earlier analysis found approximately 120 million unique TCR beta sequences. Regarding the study as a whole: Earlier analysis looked at TCR beta V segments, and most were productive about 90% or about 30% of the time. Across all donors, roughly uniform sequencing depth was an assumption of the presence/absence analyses. According to the study, some 160 TCR beta chains were cytomegalovirus-associated.

Concerning this clone itself: Its antigen is currently unknown.

The CDR3 length is 15 residues. Trimming took 5 bases from V and 5 from J, leaving 16 bases between them. Germline V gene data show CDR1 as KGHSH and CDR2 as LQKENI. 60 Vbeta and 13 Jbeta primers were used in PCR. Profiling relied on immunoSEQ multiplex PCR, and the TCRdb table lists in-frame clones only, not all of them. The sample records approximately 35,000 clones, 65% to 70% being singletons. The sequence was collected from a man aged 40-49 years in good health and CMV-seropositive. Material for sequencing was PBMCs. The rearrangement joins TRBV18 to TRBJ1-5, with D possibly matching TRBD1 (6 bases). The CDR3 sequence: CASSVTGMGDQPQHF. For the CDR3, the DNA is TGTGCCAGCTCAGTTACAGGGATGGGGGATCAGCCCCAGCATTTT.